Each of the 23 T cell receptor beta chains below was sequenced from the same sample in a study of Ad26.COV2.S vaccination and SARS-CoV-2 variants (dated by TCRdb to the early 2020s). The time point tag for this specimen amounts to: individuals recovered from natural SARS-CoV-2 infection. Library preparation used the immunoSEQ multiplex PCR assay. The table was pulled from immuneACCESS by TCRdb, which kept in-frame rearrangements only. Such tables lose some clones; where checked, under half of the loss comes from unresolved V genes, and the rest has no known cause. The sample table holds around 140,000 clones, of which about nine tenths were seen once. Together, the top ten hold around 5.1% of the sample. The input for sequencing was peripheral blood, taken after recovery from COVID-19. The origin of the receptors is a human donor who had recovered from COVID-19.

The CDR3 region has the DNA TGTGCCAGCAGCGATAAAGGATCTGGGGCCAACGTCCTGACTTTC. Translated: CASSDKGSGANVLTF. V and J are TRBV6-4 and TRBJ2-6; D unresolved. The CDR3 sequence is 15 residues long. V was cut by 6 bases and J by 1 base, with 10 bases left in between. Germline V gene data show CDR1 as MRHNA and CDR2 as SNTAGT.

The rearrangement joins TRBV28 to TRBJ1-2, with D uncertain. Trimming removed 5 bases at V and 4 bases at J, with 20 bases between. Germline CDR1 MDHEN, CDR2 SYDVKM. This CDR3 has 16 residues. This CDR3 reads CASSPPGPTRAYGYTF. For the CDR3, the DNA is TGTGCCAGCAGTCCGCCGGGCCCAACTAGGGCCTATGGCTACACCTTC.

The chain has TRBV28 and TRBJ2-7, with 10 bases matching TRBD2. Trimming removed 5 bases from V and 2 bases from J; junction bases left unmatched: 6. Germline-derived CDR1 and CDR2 are MDHEN and SYDVKM. The CDR3 has 15 amino acids. CDR3 in DNA: TGTGCCAGCAGTCCAAGCGGGGGGGAGACCTACGAGCAGTACTTC. Amino acid sequence: CASSPSGGETYEQYF.

The V call is TRBV6-5, the J call TRBJ2-1; no firm D call. V was clipped by 7 bases and J by 2 bases, with 9 bases between them. Per germline, CDR1 MNHEY and CDR2 SVGAGI. The CDR3 spans 13 residues. Here the CDR3 DNA reads TGTGCCAGCACCGTGACCACCTACAATGAGCAGTTCTTC. It specifies CASTVTTYNEQFF.

There are a few counts of this clone. The chain links TRBV11-2 to TRBJ2-1; 8 bases agree with TRBD2. V was clipped by 2 bases and J by 9 bases; unmatched bases: 9. The CDR3 runs 15 residues. CDR1 is SGHAT, CDR2 FQNNGV, per germline. The CDR3 region is CASSLIGGGNGEQFF. CDR3 DNA sequence: TGTGCCAGCAGCTTAATCGGGGGGGGCAATGGTGAGCAGTTCTTC.

The CDR3 nucleotides are TGCGCCAGCAGCTTGGCCCCGGGGGGGAACACAGATACGCAGTATTTT. Translated, it gives CASSLAPGGNTDTQYF. The genes are TRBV5-1 and TRBJ2-3; 8 bases line up with TRBD2. Trimming cost V 0 bases and J 2 bases; bases outside gene matches: 5. Germline assignment: CDR1 SGHRS and CDR2 YFSETQ. This CDR3 has 16 residues.

The rearrangement uses TRBV11-3 and TRBJ2-1, with 11 bases fitting TRBD2. This CDR3 region has 13 residues. Germline lookup yields CDR1 SGHNT and CDR2 YENEEA. The J segment lost 8 bases and the V segment lost 6 bases, leaving 3 bases of the junction unmatched. CDR3 nucleotides: TGTGCCAGCAGTAGCGGGGGGGTCTATGAGCAGTTCTTC. This sequence encodes CASSSGGVYEQFF.

The V and J genes are TRBV6-5 and TRBJ2-1; no clear D gene. The CDR3 covers 11 residues. Germline CDR1 and CDR2: MNHEY and SVGAGI. Trimming shortened V by 4 bases and J by 5 bases, and 3 bases separated the two germline ends. The CDR3 spells CASSFDNEQFF. The CDR3 nucleotides read TGTGCCAGCAGTTTTGACAATGAGCAGTTCTTC.

V gene TRBV18 combines with J gene TRBJ2-7; D perhaps matches TRBD2 (5 bases). The CDR3 length is 18 residues. Germline V gene sequence: CDR1 KGHSH, CDR2 LQKENI. V was clipped by 3 bases and J by 0 bases, with 21 bases between them. The CDR3 bases are TGTGCCAGCTCACCCCCGGATGCAACTAGGGAATACTCCTACGAGCAGTACTTC. Its translation is CASSPPDATREYSYEQYF.

A note on this clone: This specimen includes other DNA sequences encoding the same CDR3. CDR3 region: CASSYANTEAFF. The DNA for the CDR3 is TGTGCCAGCAGTTATGCGAACACTGAAGCTTTCTTT. The chain carries TRBV6-6 and TRBJ1-1; D uncertain. The CDR3 sequence is 12 residues long. Germline lookup yields CDR1 MNHNY and CDR2 SVGAGI (reference sequence). V was cut by 3 bases and J by 1 base, with 3 bases left in between.

This chain connects TRBV28 to TRBJ1-1; D not certain. The CDR3 has 16 amino acids. The germline V gene encodes CDR1 MDHEN and CDR2 SYDVKM. V lost 6 bases and J lost 1, with 18 bases in between. The CDR3 region has the DNA TGTGCCAGCAGCCCTCGGGTGGGAAGCCCGAACACTGAAGCTTTCTTT. This encodes CASSPRVGSPNTEAFF.

The chain uses TRBV14 and TRBJ1-2; no definite D call. The CDR3 covers 14 residues. Looked up from germline, CDR1 is SGHDN and CDR2 is FVKESK. The ends were cut back, 4 bases at V and 3 bases at J, with 12 bases in the middle. CDR3 DNA sequence: TGTGCCAGCAGCCCATCAACACTCCACTATGGCTACACCTTC. Translating gives CASSPSTLHYGYTF.

The chain recombines TRBV19 with TRBJ1-2; D gene ambiguous. CDR3 size: 13 residues. Germline CDR1 reads LNHDA; CDR2 reads SQIVND (reference sequence). V lost 3 bases and J lost 4, with 9 bases in between. The DNA for the CDR3 is TGTGCCAGTAGTATTAGGAATTCCTATGGCTACACCTTC. Residues: CASSIRNSYGYTF.

The chain employs TRBV27 and TRBJ2-7; the D gene is possibly TRBD1 (5 bases). Germline assignment: CDR1 MNHEY and CDR2 SMNVEV (reference sequence). CDR3 length equals 15 residues. Trimming removed 2 bases from V and 5 bases from J, with 16 bases in between. The CDR3 here is CASSLRQGVIDEQYF. The CDR3 DNA reads as TGTGCCAGCAGTTTACGCCAAGGGGTCATTGACGAGCAGTACTTC.

This clone occurred a few times. J is TRBJ1-5 and V is TRBV11-2; 8 bases match TRBD1. CDR3 size: 16 residues. Trimming took 2 bases from V and 4 from J; bases not matched to a gene: 7. Germline V lookup: CDR1 SGHAT, CDR2 FQNNGV. DNA of the CDR3: TGTGCCAGCAGCTTAAGGGCGGGACAGGTTAATCAGCCCCAGCATTTT. Translation: CASSLRAGQVNQPQHF.

The rearrangement joins TRBV27 to TRBJ2-1; no clear D gene. The CDR3 runs 14 residues. The germline V gene encodes CDR1 MNHEY and CDR2 SMNVEV (reference sequence). Trimming removed 4 bases from V and 8 bases from J, with 15 bases in between. CDR3 in DNA: TGTGCCAGCAGTTCCCTATCAGGTCATGATGAGCAGTTCTTC. Protein: CASSSLSGHDEQFF.

The CDR3 here is CSCPGLDTEAFF. DNA of the CDR3: TGCAGTTGTCCGGGTTTGGACACTGAAGCTTTCTTT. The V call is TRBV29-1, the J call TRBJ1-1; D is unclear. Germline V gives CDR1 SQVTM, CDR2 ANQGSEA. The CDR3 is 12 amino acids.

The genes are TRBV28 and TRBJ2-1; 8 bases match TRBD2. Germline assignment: CDR1 MDHEN and CDR2 SYDVKM. The V gene end was trimmed by 4 bases and the J gene end by 4 bases; junction bases not matched to a gene: 15. The CDR3 is 18 amino acids. As DNA, the CDR3 is TGTGCCAGCAGTTCGACCGCGGGGGGTTCAAGGGTATACAATGAGCAGTTCTTC. Encoded protein: CASSSTAGGSRVYNEQFF.

CDR3 DNA: TGTGCCAGCAGCCTCAAGAGGGTCGTTTCACCCCTCCACTTT. Residues: CASSLKRVVSPLHF. The V gene is TRBV6-5, the J gene TRBJ1-6; no definite D call. The CDR3 consists of 14 residues. Looked up from germline, CDR1 is MNHEY and CDR2 is SVGAGI. The ends were cut back, 6 bases at V and 9 bases at J, with 15 bases in the middle.

The chain carries TRBV5-4 and TRBJ2-3; TRBD2 might be the D (6 bases). Germline-derived CDR1 and CDR2 are SGHNT and YYREEE (reference sequence). Trimming pared 4 bases from V and 4 bases from J, leaving 13 bases between. The CDR3 is made up of 14 amino acids. CDR3 sequence: CASSPGETSDTQYF. Here the CDR3 DNA reads TGTGCCAGCAGCCCGGGGGAGACATCAGATACGCAGTATTTT.

The chain links TRBV3-1 (or the pseudogene TRBV3-2) to TRBJ1-5, with D possibly TRBD1 on 6 matching bases. CDR1 is LGHDT and CDR2 is YNNKEL in the germline V gene (reference sequence). Trimming stripped 4 bases from V and 8 bases from J, with 15 bases between. The CDR3 spans 14 residues. CDR3 nucleotides: TGTGCCAGCAGCCCGGGACATTTGTTTGAGCCCCAGCATTTT. It translates to CASSPGHLFEPQHF.

V usage is TRBV3-1 (or the pseudogene TRBV3-2) and J usage is TRBJ2-4, with unresolved D. The CDR3 has 16 amino acids. The V gene lost 1 base and the J gene lost 5 bases, with 15 bases spanning the gap. Per germline, CDR1 LGHDT and CDR2 YNNKEL (reference sequence). This chain's CDR3 is CASSQGGRKMQNIQYF. CDR3 in DNA: TGTGCCAGCAGCCAAGGTGGCAGGAAGATGCAAAACATTCAGTACTTC.

This chain uses TRBV5-8 with TRBJ2-1; 7 nucleotides agree with TRBD2. V lost 3 bases, J lost 3 bases, and 9 bases stayed unmatched. Germline lookup yields CDR1 SGHTS and CDR2 YDEGEE. CDR3 length equals 16 residues. This CDR3 reads CASSSLWTRDYNEQFF. The DNA for the CDR3 is TGTGCCAGCAGCTCCCTATGGACTAGGGACTACAATGAGCAGTTCTTC.